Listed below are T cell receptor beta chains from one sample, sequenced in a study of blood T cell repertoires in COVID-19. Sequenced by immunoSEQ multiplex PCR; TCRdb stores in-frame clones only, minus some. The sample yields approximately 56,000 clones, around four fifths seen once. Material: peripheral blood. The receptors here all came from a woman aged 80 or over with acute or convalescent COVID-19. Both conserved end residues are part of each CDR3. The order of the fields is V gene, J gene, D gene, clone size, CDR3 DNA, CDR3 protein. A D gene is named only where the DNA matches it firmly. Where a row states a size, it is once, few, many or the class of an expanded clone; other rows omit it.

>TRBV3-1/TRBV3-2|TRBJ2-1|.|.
TGTGCCAGCAGCCAAGGTTCGACAAGCAGGGAGCAGTTCTTC
CASSQGSTSREQFF
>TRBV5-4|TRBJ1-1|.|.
TGTGCCAGCAGCCCGACGGGGGGGTTGAACACTGAAGCTTTCTTT
CASSPTGGLNTEAFF
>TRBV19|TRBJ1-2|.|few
TGTGCCAGTAGCCCTCAGCAGGGGACGGGGAACTATGGCTACACCTTC
CASSPQQGTGNYGYTF
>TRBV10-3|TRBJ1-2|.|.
TGTGCCATCACGGGGGAACCTAACTATGGCTACACCTTC
CAITGEPNYGYTF
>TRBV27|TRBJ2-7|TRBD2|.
TGTGCCAGCAGTTTAGTAGCGGGGGGATACGAGCAGTACTTC
CASSLVAGGYEQYF
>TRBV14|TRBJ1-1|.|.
TGTGCCAGCAGGGGGGCGGTGAACACTGAAGCTTTCTTT
CASRGAVNTEAFF
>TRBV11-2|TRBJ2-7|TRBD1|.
TGTGCCAGCAGCTTAGATACAGGGGTTCCCTACGAGCAGTACTTC
CASSLDTGVPYEQYF
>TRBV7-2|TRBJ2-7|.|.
TGTGCCAGCAGCTCGAGGTCCGGGACCTACGAGCAGTACTTC
CASSSRSGTYEQYF
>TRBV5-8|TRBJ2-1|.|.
TGTGCCAGCAGCTTGCGGGGGGAGCAGTTCTTC
CASSLRGEQFF
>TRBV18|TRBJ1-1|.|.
TGTGCCAGCTCACCACCCTTTAACACTGAAGCTTTCTTT
CASSPPFNTEAFF
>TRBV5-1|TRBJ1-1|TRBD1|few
TGCGCCAGCAGCTTTTCGGGACAGGGTAACACTGAAGCTTTCTTT
CASSFSGQGNTEAFF